This T cell receptor (beta chain) was identified during a study of human versus mouse CDR3 diversity and MHC coevolution. Study summary: Samples had between about 0.6 x 10^7 and 1.6 x 10^7 valid reads.

Some clones are missing from TCRdb's copy, which holds only in-frame ones; the method was immunoSEQ multiplex PCR. The table has about 77,000 clones, about nine tenths seen once; the top ten hold roughly 0.15%. J was trimmed by 4 bases and V by 3 bases; bases with no gene match: 5. The CDR3 sequence is 16 residues long. Germline loops: CDR1 MGHRA, CDR2 YSYEKL. The specimen was naive CD4+ T cells from blood. The subset denotes: CD45RO-negative CD62L-positive naive CD4 T cells. The clonotype was recovered from a person aged 25 to 69 in good health. The chain uses TRBV4-1 and TRBJ2-1; 11 bases are shared with TRBD2. CDR3 sequence (DNA): TGCGCCAGCAGCCAGCCGGGACTAGCGGATTACAATGAGCAGTTCTTC. Protein: CASSQPGLADYNEQFF.